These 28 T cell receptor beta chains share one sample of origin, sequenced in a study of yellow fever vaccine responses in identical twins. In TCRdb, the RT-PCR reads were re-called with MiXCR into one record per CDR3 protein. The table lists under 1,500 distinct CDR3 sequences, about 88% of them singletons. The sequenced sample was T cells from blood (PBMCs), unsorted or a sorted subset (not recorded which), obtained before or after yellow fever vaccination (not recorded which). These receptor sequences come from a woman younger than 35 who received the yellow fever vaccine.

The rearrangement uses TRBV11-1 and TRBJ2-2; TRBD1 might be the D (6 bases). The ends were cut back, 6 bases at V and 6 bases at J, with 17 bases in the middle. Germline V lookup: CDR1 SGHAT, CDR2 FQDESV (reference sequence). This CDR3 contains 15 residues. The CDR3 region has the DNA TGTGCCAGCAGAACAGGGATACCCCAGTCCGGGGAGCTGTTTTTT. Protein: CASRTGIPQSGELFF.

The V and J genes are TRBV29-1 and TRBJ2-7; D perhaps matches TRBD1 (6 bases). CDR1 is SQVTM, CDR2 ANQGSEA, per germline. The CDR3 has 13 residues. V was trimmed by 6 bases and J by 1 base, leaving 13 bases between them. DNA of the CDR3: TGCAGCGTCACAGGGAGACTTTCCTACGAGCAGTACTTC. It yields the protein CSVTGRLSYEQYF.

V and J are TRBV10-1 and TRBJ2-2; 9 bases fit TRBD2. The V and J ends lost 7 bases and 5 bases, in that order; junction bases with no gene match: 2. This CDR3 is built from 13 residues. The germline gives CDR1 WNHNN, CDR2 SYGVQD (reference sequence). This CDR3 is CASKTSGTGELFF. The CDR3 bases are TGCGCCAGCAAGACTAGCGGAACCGGGGAGCTGTTTTTT.

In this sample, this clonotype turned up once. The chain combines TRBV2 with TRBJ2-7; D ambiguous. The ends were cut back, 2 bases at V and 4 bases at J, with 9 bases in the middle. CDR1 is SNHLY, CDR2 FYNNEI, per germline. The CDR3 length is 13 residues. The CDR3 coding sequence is TGTGCCAGCAGTGAACCCCCCGGATACGAGCAGTACTTC. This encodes CASSEPPGYEQYF.

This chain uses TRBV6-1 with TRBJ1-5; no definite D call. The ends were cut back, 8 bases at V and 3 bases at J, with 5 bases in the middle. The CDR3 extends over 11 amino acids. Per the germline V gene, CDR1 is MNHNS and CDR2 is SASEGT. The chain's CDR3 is CASGINQPQHF. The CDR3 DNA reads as TGTGCCAGCGGGATCAATCAGCCCCAGCATTTT.

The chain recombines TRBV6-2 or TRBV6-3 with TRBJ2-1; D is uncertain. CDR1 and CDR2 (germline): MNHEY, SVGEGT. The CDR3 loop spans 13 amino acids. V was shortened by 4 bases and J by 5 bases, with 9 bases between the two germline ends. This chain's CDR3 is CASSFKENNEQFF. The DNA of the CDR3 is TGTGCCAGCAGTTTCAAGGAAAACAATGAGCAGTTCTTC.

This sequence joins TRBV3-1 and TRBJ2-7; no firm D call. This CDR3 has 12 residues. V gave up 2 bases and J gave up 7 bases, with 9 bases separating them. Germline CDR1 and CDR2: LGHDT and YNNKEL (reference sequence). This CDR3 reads CASSQNRGEQYF. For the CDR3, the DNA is TGTGCCAGCAGCCAAAACAGAGGAGAGCAGTACTTC.

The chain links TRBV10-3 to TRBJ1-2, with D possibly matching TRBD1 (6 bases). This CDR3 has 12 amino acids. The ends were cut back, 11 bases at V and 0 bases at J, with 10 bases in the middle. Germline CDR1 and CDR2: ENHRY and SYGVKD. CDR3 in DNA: TGTGCCGCGACAGGTTCTAACTATGGCTACACCTTC. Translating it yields CAATGSNYGYTF.

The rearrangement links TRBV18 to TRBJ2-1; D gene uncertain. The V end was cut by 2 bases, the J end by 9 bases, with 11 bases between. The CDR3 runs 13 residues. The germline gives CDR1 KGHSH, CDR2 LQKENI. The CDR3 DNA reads TGTGCCAGCTCACCAGCAGGTCTGCTTGAGCAGTTCTTC. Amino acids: CASSPAGLLEQFF.

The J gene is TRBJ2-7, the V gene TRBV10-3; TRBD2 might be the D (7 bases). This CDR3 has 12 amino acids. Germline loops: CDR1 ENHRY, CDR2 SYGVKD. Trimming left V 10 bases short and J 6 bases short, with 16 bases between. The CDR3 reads CATHGGGGEQYF. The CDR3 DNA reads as TGTGCCACGCACGGGGGAGGGGGCGAGCAGTACTTC.

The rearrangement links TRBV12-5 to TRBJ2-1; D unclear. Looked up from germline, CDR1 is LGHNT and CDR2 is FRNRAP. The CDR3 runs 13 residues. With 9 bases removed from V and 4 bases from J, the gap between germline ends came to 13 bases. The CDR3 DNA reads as TGTGCTAGGGGTAGAACACAGTACAATGAGCAGTTCTTC. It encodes CARGRTQYNEQFF.

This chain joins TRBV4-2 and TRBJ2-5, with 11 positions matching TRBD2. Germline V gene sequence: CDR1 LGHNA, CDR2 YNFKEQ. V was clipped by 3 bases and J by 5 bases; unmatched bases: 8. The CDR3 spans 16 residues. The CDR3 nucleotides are TGTGCCAGCAGCCAGAGTTCTAGCGGGGGGTGGGAGACCCAGTACTTC. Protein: CASSQSSSGGWETQYF.

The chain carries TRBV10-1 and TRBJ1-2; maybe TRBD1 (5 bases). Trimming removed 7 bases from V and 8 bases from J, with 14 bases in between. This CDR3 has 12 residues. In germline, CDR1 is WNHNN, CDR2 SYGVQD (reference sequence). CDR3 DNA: TGCGCCAGCACTATCTCCGGGGGGGGCTACACCTTC. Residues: CASTISGGGYTF.

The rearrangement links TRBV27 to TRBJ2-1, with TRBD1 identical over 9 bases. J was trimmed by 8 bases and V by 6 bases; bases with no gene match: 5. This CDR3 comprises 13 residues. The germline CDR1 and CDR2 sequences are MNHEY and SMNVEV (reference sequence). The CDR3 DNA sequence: TGTGCCAGCAGGGGGACAGGGTTCCATGAGCAGTTCTTC. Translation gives CASRGTGFHEQFF.

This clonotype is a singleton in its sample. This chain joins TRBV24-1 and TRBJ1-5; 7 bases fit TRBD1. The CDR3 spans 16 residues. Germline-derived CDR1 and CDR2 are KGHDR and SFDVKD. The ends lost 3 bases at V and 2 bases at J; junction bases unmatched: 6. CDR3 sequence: CATSDATGWGNQPQHF. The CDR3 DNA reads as TGTGCCACCAGTGATGCGACAGGGTGGGGCAATCAGCCCCAGCATTTT.

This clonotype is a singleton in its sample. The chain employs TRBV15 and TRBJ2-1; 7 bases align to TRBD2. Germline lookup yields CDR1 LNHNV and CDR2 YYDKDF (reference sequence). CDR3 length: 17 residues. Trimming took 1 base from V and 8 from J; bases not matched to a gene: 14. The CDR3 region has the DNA TGTGCCACCAGCAGAGGAGTGCAGGCGGGAGTTAGCGATGAGCAGTTCTTC. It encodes CATSRGVQAGVSDEQFF.

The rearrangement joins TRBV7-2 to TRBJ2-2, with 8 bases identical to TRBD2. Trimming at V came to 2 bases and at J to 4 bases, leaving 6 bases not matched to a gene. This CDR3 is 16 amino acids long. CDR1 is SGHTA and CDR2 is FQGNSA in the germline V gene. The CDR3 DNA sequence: TGTGCCAGCAGCTTATTATCGGGGGGGCGCACCGGGGAGCTGTTTTTT. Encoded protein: CASSLLSGGRTGELFF.

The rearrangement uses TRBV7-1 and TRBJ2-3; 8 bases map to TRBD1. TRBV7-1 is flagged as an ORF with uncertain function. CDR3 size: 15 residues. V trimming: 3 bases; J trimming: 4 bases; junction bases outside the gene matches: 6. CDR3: CASSSRTGTSDTQYF. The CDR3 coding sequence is TGTGCCAGCAGCTCTCGGACAGGGACATCAGATACGCAGTATTTT.

CDR3 protein: CASSQGRMNTEAFF. As DNA, the CDR3 is TGCGCCAGCAGCCAGGGCCGGATGAACACTGAAGCTTTCTTT. The V gene is TRBV4-3, the J gene TRBJ1-1; D is unclear. V was shortened by 3 bases and J by 0 bases, with 8 bases between the two germline ends. The CDR3 is made up of 14 amino acids. The germline CDR1 and CDR2 sequences are LGHNA and YSLEER.

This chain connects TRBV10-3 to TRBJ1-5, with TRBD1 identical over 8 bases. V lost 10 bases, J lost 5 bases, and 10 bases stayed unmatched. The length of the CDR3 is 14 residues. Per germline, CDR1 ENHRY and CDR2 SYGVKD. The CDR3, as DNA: TGTGCCACGAGACAGGGGTTAGTCGATCAGCCCCAGCATTTT. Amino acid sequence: CATRQGLVDQPQHF.

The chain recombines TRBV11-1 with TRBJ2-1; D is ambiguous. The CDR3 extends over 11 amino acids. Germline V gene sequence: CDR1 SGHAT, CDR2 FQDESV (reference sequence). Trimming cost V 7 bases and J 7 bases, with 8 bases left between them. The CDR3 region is CASMEINEQFF. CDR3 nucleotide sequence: TGTGCCAGCATGGAGATAAATGAGCAGTTCTTC.

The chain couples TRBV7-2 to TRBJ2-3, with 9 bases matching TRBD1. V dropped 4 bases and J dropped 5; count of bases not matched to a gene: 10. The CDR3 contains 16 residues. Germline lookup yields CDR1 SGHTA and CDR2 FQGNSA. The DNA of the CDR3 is TGTGCCAGCAGCTCAGACAGGGGGAAAAATTTAGATACGCAGTATTTT. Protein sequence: CASSSDRGKNLDTQYF.

DNA for the CDR3: TGTGCCAGTAGTATGGGGGTCATGACGACCGGGGAGCTGTTTTTT. Translation: CASSMGVMTTGELFF. The V and J genes are TRBV19 and TRBJ2-2, with D perhaps matching TRBD1 or TRBD2 (5 bases each). The CDR3 contains 15 residues. The V end was cut by 3 bases, the J end by 5 bases, with 13 bases between. Germline CDR1 is LNHDA and CDR2 is SQIVND (reference sequence).

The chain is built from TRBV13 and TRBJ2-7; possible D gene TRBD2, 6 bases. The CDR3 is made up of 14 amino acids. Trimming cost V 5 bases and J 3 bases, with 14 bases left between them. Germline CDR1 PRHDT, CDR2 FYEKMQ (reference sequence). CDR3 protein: CASSAGPTYYEQYF. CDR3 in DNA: TGTGCCAGCAGCGCGGGACCCACCTACTACGAGCAGTACTTC.

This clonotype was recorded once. The CDR3: CASSYPNSPLHF. CDR3 nucleotide sequence: TGTGCCAGCAGTTATCCGAATTCACCCCTCCACTTT. The chain is built from TRBV27 and TRBJ1-6; unclear D gene. Trimming stripped 4 bases from V and 7 bases from J, with 5 bases between. The germline gives CDR1 MNHEY, CDR2 SMNVEV (reference sequence). This CDR3 spans 12 amino acids.

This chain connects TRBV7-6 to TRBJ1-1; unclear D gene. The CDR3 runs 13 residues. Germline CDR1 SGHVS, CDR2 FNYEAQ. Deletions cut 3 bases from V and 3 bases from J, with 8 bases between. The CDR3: CASSLEQHTEAFF. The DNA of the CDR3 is TGTGCCAGCAGCTTGGAACAGCACACTGAAGCTTTCTTT.

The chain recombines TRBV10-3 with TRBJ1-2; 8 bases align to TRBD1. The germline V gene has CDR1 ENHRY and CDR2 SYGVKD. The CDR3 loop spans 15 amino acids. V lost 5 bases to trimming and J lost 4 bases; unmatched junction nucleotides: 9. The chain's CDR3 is CAISTRTGSTYGYTF. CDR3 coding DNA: TGTGCCATCAGTACGCGGACAGGGAGCACCTATGGCTACACCTTC.

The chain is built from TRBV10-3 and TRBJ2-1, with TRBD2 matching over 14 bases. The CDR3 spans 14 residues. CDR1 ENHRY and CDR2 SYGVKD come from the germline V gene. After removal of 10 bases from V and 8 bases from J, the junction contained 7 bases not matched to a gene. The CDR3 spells CATLTSGRAHEQFF. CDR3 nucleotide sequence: TGTGCCACCCTGACTAGCGGGAGGGCCCATGAGCAGTTCTTC.